The 13 T cell receptor beta chains listed next were all sequenced from one sample in a study of T cell repertoires in cytomegalovirus infection. TCRdb passed the reads through MiXCR, listing each CDR3 protein once. The repertoire holds approximately 180,000 distinct CDR3 sequences, with 9.5% as singletons. Input material: PBMCs. The receptors shown here come from a human donor in good health (CMV status not recorded). Some clones in this sample may be carry-over from other donors' samples.

This clonotype has ten or more counts. The V gene is TRBV2, the J gene TRBJ2-7; the match to TRBD2 covers 10 bases. The CDR3 spans 12 residues. CDR1 and CDR2 from the germline V gene are SNHLY and FYNNEI. With V trimmed by 8 bases and J by 5 bases, 3 bases remained unmatched. The CDR3 region is CASGLAGDEQYF. DNA of the CDR3: TGTGCCAGCGGGCTAGCGGGAGACGAGCAGTACTTC.

This clonotype turned up a few times. The CDR3 region has the DNA TGTGCCAGCAGACGTTTCGGGACAGGGGGGGATCAGCCCCAGCATTTT. The encoded protein is CASRRFGTGGDQPQHF. This chain connects TRBV6-2 or TRBV6-3 to TRBJ1-5; TRBD1 matches 11 bases. Germline values: CDR1 MNHEY, CDR2 SVGEGT. Trimming removed 6 bases from V and 5 bases from J; junction bases left unmatched: 9. The CDR3 length is 16 residues.

The chain combines TRBV9 with TRBJ2-2; D possibly corresponds to TRBD2 (5 bases). The germline gives CDR1 SGDLS, CDR2 YYNGEE. The CDR3 loop spans 19 amino acids. V lost 2 bases and J lost 0, with 20 bases in between. CDR3: CASSVGWGDRPANTGELFF. In DNA, the CDR3 is TGTGCCAGCAGCGTTGGTTGGGGAGATAGACCCGCGAACACCGGGGAGCTGTTTTTT.

This clonotype appeared many times. The chain combines TRBV7-2 with TRBJ1-1; the match to TRBD1 covers 12 bases. The CDR3 is 14 residues long. The germline V gene encodes CDR1 SGHTA and CDR2 FQGNSA. The V segment lost 6 bases and the J segment 7 bases; nucleotides outside the gene matches: 6. CDR3 region: CASRYGTGGVEAFF. For the CDR3, the DNA is TGTGCCAGCAGGTACGGGACAGGGGGCGTTGAAGCTTTCTTT.

V usage is TRBV7-9 and J usage is TRBJ2-7; 8 bases agree with TRBD2. The CDR3 is made up of 19 amino acids. The junction had 20 bases not matched to a gene; V was cut back by 5 bases and J by 2 bases. Germline-derived CDR1 and CDR2 are SEHNR and FQNEAQ (reference sequence). DNA for the CDR3: TGTGCCAGCAGCCCCGCCGATTGGCCCCCAGCGGGAGCCGCCTACGAGCAGTACTTC. Amino acid sequence: CASSPADWPPAGAAYEQYF. The entire variable domain, with the rest obtained from reference TRBV7-9 and TRBJ2-7, is as follows: DTGVSQNPRHKITKRGQNVTFRCDPISEHNRLYWYRQTLGQGPEFLTYFQNEAQLEKSRLLSDRFSAERPKGSFSTLEIQRTEQGDSAMYLCASSPADWPPAGAAYEQYFGPGTRLTVT.

This chain joins TRBV28 and TRBJ2-1, with 7 bases lining up with TRBD2. Trimming removed 2 bases from V and 9 bases from J; junction bases left unmatched: 7. Germline V gene data show CDR1 as MDHEN and CDR2 as SYDVKM. The CDR3 contains 14 residues. The CDR3 nucleotides read TGTGCCAGCAGTTTACTGCGGGAGCTCGGTGAGCAGTTCTTC. Protein: CASSLLRELGEQFF.

This clonotype has at least ten counts. The chain has TRBV7-2 and TRBJ2-7; D remains ambiguous. Germline CDR1 and CDR2: SGHTA and FQGNSA. V lost 1 base to trimming and J lost 2 bases, with 9 bases between them. The CDR3 extends over 14 amino acids. DNA for the CDR3: TGTGCCAGCAGCTTAGATGCCGGCCCCTACGAGCAGTACTTC. It translates to CASSLDAGPYEQYF.

This clonotype was found many times. The chain has TRBV6-2 or TRBV6-3 and TRBJ2-1; TRBD2 matches 8 bases. Trimming cost V 6 bases and J 1 base; bases outside gene matches: 5. The CDR3 has 15 residues. CDR1 is MNHEY and CDR2 is SVGEGT in the germline V gene. CDR3 DNA sequence: TGTGCCAGCAGCGATGGGACTAGTTCCTACAATGAGCAGTTCTTC. Residues: CASSDGTSSYNEQFF.

V usage is TRBV11-2 and J usage is TRBJ1-3; D might be TRBD1 (6 bases). The germline gives CDR1 SGHAT, CDR2 FQNNGV. Trimming removed 4 bases at V and 5 bases at J, with 15 bases between. This CDR3 spans 15 amino acids. This CDR3 is CASSSIQGNRNTIYF. CDR3 DNA: TGTGCCAGCAGCTCAATCCAGGGGAACAGAAACACCATATATTTT.

This clonotype was observed at least ten times. This chain connects TRBV7-2 to TRBJ2-3; 7 bases agree with TRBD2. V was pared by 2 bases and J by 1 base, with 9 bases of the junction left unmatched. Per germline, CDR1 SGHTA and CDR2 FQGNSA. The CDR3 covers 17 residues. In DNA, the CDR3 is TGTGCCAGCAGCTTAATTGGCGGGAGTTCGGGCACAGATACGCAGTATTTT. Translation: CASSLIGGSSGTDTQYF.

The rearrangement joins TRBV15 to TRBJ2-7, with TRBD1 as a possible D gene (5 bases). Germline V gene sequence: CDR1 LNHNV, CDR2 YYDKDF (reference sequence). Trimming took off 0 bases at V and 1 base at J, with 10 bases between the two ends. The CDR3 extends over 15 amino acids. CDR3 amino acids: CATSRDLTVSYEQYF. The CDR3 nucleotides are TGTGCCACCAGCAGAGATCTGACAGTATCCTACGAGCAGTACTTC.

This clonotype was detected many times. The chain links TRBV28 to TRBJ2-2, with 10 bases matching TRBD2. This CDR3 region has 20 residues. V shed 4 bases and J 6 bases; nucleotides not matched to a gene: 20. The germline CDR1 and CDR2 sequences are MDHEN and SYDVKM. CDR3 bases: TGTGCCAGCAGTTCCCCGAGCGGGGGGGTAAATAGGGTCTATTCCGGGGAGCTGTTTTTT. Translating it yields CASSSPSGGVNRVYSGELFF.

The chain joins TRBV2 to TRBJ2-1; 11 nucleotides agree with TRBD2. The length of the CDR3 is 15 residues. The germline V gene encodes CDR1 SNHLY and CDR2 FYNNEI. V dropped 7 bases and J dropped 2; count of bases not matched to a gene: 4. CDR3 sequence: CASTIAGGPYNEQFF. The CDR3 nucleotides are TGTGCCAGCACCATAGCGGGAGGGCCCTACAATGAGCAGTTCTTC.